These T cell receptor beta chains were read from a single sample in a study of cytomegalovirus exposure and HLA in healthy donors. The assay was immunoSEQ multiplex PCR, and TCRdb's table has in-frame clones only and misses some. The sample consists of under 300,000 clones, 72% of them appearing once. Input material: PBMCs. The receptor source for this set is a female donor in good health and CMV-seronegative. CDR3s include the opening cysteine and the closing phenylalanine or tryptophan. A D gene is named only where the DNA matches it firmly. Rows may omit the clone size; those that give it use once, few, many or a size class.

V: TRBV7-9; D: .; J: TRBJ1-1; size: .; CDR3: CASSLKVTGGDTEAFF; DNA: TGTGCCAGCAGCTTAAAGGTCACGGGGGGAGATACTGAAGCTTTCTTT
V: TRBV6-4; D: TRBD1; J: TRBJ2-3; size: .; CDR3: CASSEGQGNTDTQYF; DNA: TGTGCCAGCAGTGAAGGACAGGGTAACACAGATACGCAGTATTTT
V: TRBV5-1; D: TRBD1; J: TRBJ1-2; size: once; CDR3: CASSPSGDRDGYTF; DNA: TGCGCCAGCAGCCCCTCCGGGGACAGGGATGGCTACACCTTC
V: TRBV5-6; D: .; J: TRBJ2-2; size: .; CDR3: CASSLGNGELFF; DNA: TGTGCCAGCAGCTTGGGTAACGGGGAGCTGTTTTTT
V: TRBV28; D: .; J: TRBJ2-1; size: few; CDR3: CASSYQGKGYNEQFF; DNA: TGTGCCAGCAGTTATCAGGGTAAAGGCTACAATGAGCAGTTCTTC
V: TRBV10-1; D: .; J: TRBJ1-6; size: .; CDR3: CARAGHGVPYNSPLHF; DNA: TGCGCCAGGGCGGGTCACGGGGTTCCCTATAATTCACCCCTCCACTTT
V: TRBV30; D: .; J: TRBJ1-5; size: .; CDR3: CAWSVKGGNQPQHF; DNA: TGTGCCTGGAGTGTTAAGGGGGGGAATCAGCCCCAGCATTTT
V: TRBV11-1; D: TRBD1; J: TRBJ2-7; size: .; CDR3: CASGPGQPTPEQYF; DNA: TGTGCCAGTGGGCCGGGACAGCCTACTCCGGAGCAGTACTTC
V: TRBV7-9; D: TRBD2; J: TRBJ2-7; size: .; CDR3: CSSSASGRATTPYEQYF; DNA: TGTTCCAGCAGCGCTAGCGGGAGGGCCACTACCCCCTACGAGCAGTACTTC
V: TRBV6-1; D: TRBD2; J: TRBJ2-7; size: .; CDR3: CASSEYLLSGSRYEQYF; DNA: TGTGCCAGCAGTGAGTATCTCCTTAGCGGGAGTCGCTACGAGCAGTACTTC
V: TRBV28; D: TRBD1; J: TRBJ1-6; size: few; CDR3: CASSYGGGAHNSPLHF; DNA: TGTGCCAGCAGTTACGGAGGGGGCGCCCATAATTCACCCCTCCACTTT
V: TRBV19; D: TRBD2; J: TRBJ2-7; size: once; CDR3: CASSPLTGTSARYEQYF; DNA: TGTGCCAGTAGTCCTTTAACCGGGACTAGCGCGAGATACGAGCAGTACTTC
V: TRBV28; D: TRBD1; J: TRBJ1-5; size: few; CDR3: CASTGGRGSNQPQHF; DNA: TGTGCCAGCACAGGGGGCAGGGGAAGCAATCAGCCCCAGCATTTT
V: TRBV6-1; D: .; J: TRBJ1-2; size: .; CDR3: CASSPNRDFNYGYTF; DNA: TGTGCCAGCAGCCCAAACCGGGACTTTAACTATGGCTACACCTTC
V: TRBV5-1; D: TRBD1; J: TRBJ2-6; size: .; CDR3: CASSLRDSSGANVLTF; DNA: TGCGCCAGCAGCTTGAGGGACAGCTCTGGGGCCAACGTCCTGACTTTC
V: TRBV29-1; D: .; J: TRBJ2-5; size: .; CDR3: CSVEAEVKTQYF; DNA: TGCAGCGTTGAAGCGGAGGTAAAGACCCAGTACTTC
V: TRBV18; D: .; J: TRBJ1-1; size: .; CDR3: CASSPPTRNTEAFF; DNA: TGTGCCAGCTCACCACCAACTCGGAACACTGAAGCTTTCTTT
V: TRBV5-6; D: TRBD1; J: TRBJ2-5; size: .; CDR3: CASSLGTGGEETQYF; DNA: TGTGCCAGCAGCTTGGGGACAGGGGGCGAGGAGACCCAGTACTTC
V: TRBV2; D: .; J: TRBJ1-1; size: .; CDR3: CASSHRDTRNTEAFF; DNA: TGTGCCAGCAGCCACCGGGACACCCGGAACACTGAAGCTTTCTTT
V: TRBV6-1; D: .; J: TRBJ2-7; size: .; CDR3: CASSVSPGEGTNEQYF; DNA: TGTGCCAGCAGTGTATCCCCAGGGGAAGGAACGAACGAGCAGTACTTC